This T cell receptor (beta chain) derives from a study of shared clonotypes between healthy human individuals (dated by TCRdb to the early 2020s). Regarding the study in general: A couple of women and a few men aged 18 to 49 years were included in the cohort. Each donor's leukapheresis produced roughly between roughly 0.85 and 10 billion PBMCs. To increase sequencing depth and limit assay-specific biases, different laboratories used diverse techniques to prepare libraries and sequence TCR repertoires. For each donor, three plates each were used for CD4 naive and CD4 memory, two plates were used for CD8 naive, and one plate was used for CD8 memory. To estimate repertoire size and how much clonotype sharing occurs between individuals, the study deeply sequenced the blood TCR repertoires of several healthy adults. Here is what the overall study found, with its caveats: Pairwise subsampling indicated that sequencing depth was expected to affect the degree of clonotype sharing among donors. Across a few donors, around 5% of naive CD4, 3.5% of naive CD8, 2.3% of memory CD4, and about 0.4% of memory CD8 clonotypes were shared. Estimated clonotype richness was generally larger for naive than for memory subsets. Compared with non-shared clonotypes, clonotypes shared by all four sorted-subset donors had higher generation probabilities. Sampling was limited to blood, and TCR repertoires in tissue likely differ from TCR repertoires in blood. The genetic and exposure-history diversity represented was limited by the small number of donors. Rarefaction of sorted-subset datasets indicated incomplete sequencing despite the large sequencing depth.

The CDR3 measures 15 amino acids from cysteine to phenylalanine. Solely the CDR3 DNA is kept, with 45 bases framed from the first base. CDR1 LNHDA and CDR2 SQIVND are derived from the germline V gene (reference sequence). V has 3 bases trimmed and J has 4 bases trimmed; junction bases matching no gene number 4. On this clone itself: What antigen it recognizes has not been identified. Per-base quality was not reported, and no clone a single base away is much larger than it.

For the CD8 naive samples, CD45RO-negative cells were positively selected for CCR7, yielding a CD45RA+CCR7+ population from which TemRA cells were excluded. Healthy HIV-negative adults with no recently reported acute infections or vaccinations were included as donors. Only Caucasian adults living in Nashville, Tennessee, USA were represented among the donors. Blood was obtained by leukapheresis, after which PBMCs were separated by Ficoll-Histopaque density gradient centrifugation and cryopreserved in liquid nitrogen vapor phase. Purity and quantity of every magnetically sorted T cell population were checked by analytical flow cytometry. Each sorted fraction had its genomic DNA isolated and then quantified by UV absorbance on a Nanodrop 2000c. Using the deep immunoSEQ assay, multiplex PCR amplified TCR CDR3 regions from genomic DNA. Extracted genomic DNA from each cell subset was distributed evenly across all wells of several immunoSEQ 96-well plates, and each plate was treated as a replicate. Each replicate PCR for sorted subsets received 150 to 250 ng genomic DNA, equal to about 30,000 T cell genomes. Purified libraries were measured with a Qubit 3.0 fluorometer, size-checked on a Bioanalyzer 2100, and measured again with the KAPA Library Quantification kit. Every immunoSEQ 96-well plate was sequenced on a separate single-read 150-cycle Illumina NextSeq 550 flow cell. The study's processing was this. Because the immunoSEQ output included only junctional sequences and no quality scores, the filtering could not be the same as the filtering used for full-length reads. To assign V/J genes and CDR3, sequences were annotated using PyIR, a Python wrapper for IgBLAST v1.9, with IMGT germline references. Reads were removed for weak V/J assignments (E-value above 1e-6), missing CDR3, stop codons, out-of-frame junctions, or ambiguous translated residues. V3J clonotypes were defined by identical inferred V gene, J gene, and CDR3 amino acid sequence. To compute the percentage overlap between repertoires, the number of shared unique clonotypes was divided by the size of the smaller repertoire. Richness of each repertoire was evaluated using RTK rarefaction, the Chao1 estimator, and Recon v2.1 estimates of unobserved clonotypes. Generation probabilities were computed with OLGA for all TCRbeta clonotypes obtained by the gDNA method from four donors. This is the immuneACCESS table as TCRdb keeps it, with only in-frame sequences that have V and J called. A part of the clones is gone; compared with another copy, unresolved V genes explain less than half, and the rest is unexplained. That table furnishes V, J and clone size, whereas the DNA furnished D and trimming. Present in this sample are approximately 590,000 clones, roughly 96% of which were seen just once. 0.095% to 0.12% of the sample rests with the top ten.

The rearrangement joined TRBV19 to TRBJ1-1, and 11 junction bases match TRBD1. The sample taken for sequencing was naive CD8+ T cells sorted from blood. The meaning of the sample's cell subset or site label: CD45RA+CCR7+. The source of this sequence is a woman in her thirties in good health. The DNA is TGTGCCAGTAGTATTTCAGGGACAGGGGGCACTGAAGCTTTCTTT. This gives the protein CASSISGTGGTEAFF.